A single T cell receptor beta chain is shown here with its context. Its target is unknown. These data are taken from a study of cytomegalovirus exposure and HLA in healthy donors. Study-level results: Versus the approximately 670-donor mean, an Asian-associated ancestry cluster reportedly showed fewer N-insertions in a later analysis. A list of approximately 160 TCR beta chains associated with cytomegalovirus was given.

The PCR employed 60 Vbeta primers together with 13 Jbeta primers. Only in-frame clones appear in the TCRdb table, and some are missing; sequencing was by immunoSEQ multiplex PCR. This table holds around 220,000 clones, around 79% found once. Trimming took off 2 bases at V and 6 bases at J, with 16 bases between the two ends. CDR3 length: 16 amino acids. CDR1 is SGHAT, CDR2 FQNNGV, per germline. Specimen: PBMCs. The receptor was derived from a man between 18 and 35 years old in good health and CMV-seronegative. The chain employs TRBV11-2 and TRBJ2-2, with D hard to call. The CDR3 reads CASSLLLRRLAGELFF. The CDR3 nucleotides read TGTGCCAGCAGCTTACTCCTTCGGAGACTTGCCGGGGAGCTGTTTTTT.